The 28 T cell receptor beta chains reported below all come from one sample, sequenced in a study of shared clonotypes between healthy human individuals. Sequenced by immunoSEQ multiplex PCR; TCRdb stores in-frame clones only, minus some. The sample has fewer than 800,000 clones, 90% to 95% seen once; the top ten hold more than 20%. Naive CD8 populations comprised CD45RO-negative cells positively selected for CCR7, excluding terminally differentiated effector memory CD45RA+ cells. The specimen was naive CD8+ T cells sorted from blood. The receptors derive from a man between 25 and 39 years old in good health.

The CDR3 region has the DNA TGTGCCAGCAGCTTAGGTCGGTCGAGCTCCTACAATGAGCAGTTCTTC. It translates to CASSLGRSSSYNEQFF. This chain uses TRBV7-9 with TRBJ2-1; D is undetermined. The CDR3 sequence is 16 residues long. Germline V CDR1 and CDR2: SEHNR, FQNEAQ (reference sequence). Trimming removed 1 base at V and 0 bases at J, with 10 bases between.

This clone occurred once. The chain couples TRBV27 to TRBJ2-3, with TRBD2 matching over 14 bases. There are 19 residues in the CDR3. Germline V gene sequence: CDR1 MNHEY, CDR2 SMNVEV (reference sequence). The J segment lost 4 bases and the V segment lost 2 bases, leaving 11 bases of the junction unmatched. The CDR3 coding sequence is TGTGCCAGCAGTTTACCCGGGACTAGCGGGAGCGGGGATTCAGATACGCAGTATTTT. This encodes CASSLPGTSGSGDSDTQYF.

The chain couples TRBV13 to TRBJ2-3; D remains unclear. Germline V lookup: CDR1 PRHDT, CDR2 FYEKMQ (reference sequence). There are 12 residues in the CDR3. V was trimmed by 8 bases and J by 7 bases, leaving 13 bases between them. CDR3 sequence: CASRSHLNTQYF. In DNA form, the CDR3 reads TGTGCCAGCCGCTCCCATCTGAATACGCAGTATTTT. The full variable domain, completed using reference TRBV13 and TRBJ2-3, is AAGVIQSPRHLIKEKRETATLKCYPIPRHDTVYWYQQGPGQDPQFLISFYEKMQSDKGSIPDRFSAQQFSDYHSELNMSSLELGDSALYFCASRSHLNTQYFGPGTRLTVL.

This clone showed up just a few times. The rearrangement links TRBV9 to TRBJ1-2; D is undetermined. The CDR3 is 15 residues long. The germline V and J ends were trimmed by 0 bases and 2 bases, with 11 bases remaining between them. Looked up from germline, CDR1 is SGDLS and CDR2 is YYNGEE. As DNA, the CDR3 is TGTGCCAGCAGCGTAGGGCCGGGTCCCAACTATGGCTACACCTTC. It codes for CASSVGPGPNYGYTF.

The chain carries TRBV7-9 and TRBJ2-7, with 10 bases aligning to TRBD2. CDR3 length: 14 amino acids. Per germline, CDR1 SEHNR and CDR2 FQNEAQ (reference sequence). After removal of 2 bases from V and 3 bases from J, the junction contained 1 base not matched to a gene. This CDR3 reads CASSLLAGGYEQYF. The CDR3, as DNA: TGTGCCAGCAGCTTATTAGCGGGAGGCTACGAGCAGTACTTC.

In DNA form, the CDR3 reads TGCGCCAGCAGCCCGGCGGGACAGCCCTTCTCTGGAAACACCATATATTTT. This codes for CASSPAGQPFSGNTIYF. The chain has TRBV4-1 and TRBJ1-3, with 7 bases that match TRBD1. V shed 4 bases and J 0 bases; nucleotides not matched to a gene: 9. The CDR3 covers 17 residues. Germline CDR1 MGHRA, CDR2 YSYEKL.

J is TRBJ2-7 and V is TRBV5-1, with 9 bases fitting TRBD1. This CDR3 has 16 residues. The V and J ends lost 5 bases and 0 bases, in that order; junction bases with no gene match: 9. Germline V gene data show CDR1 as SGHRS and CDR2 as YFSETQ. The CDR3 DNA reads TGCGCCAGCAGAAAAGCAACAGGGGGCAGCTCCTACGAGCAGTACTTC. The encoded protein is CASRKATGGSSYEQYF.

This sequence joins TRBV29-1 and TRBJ2-3; D is possibly TRBD1 (5 bases). The CDR3 length is 17 residues. Germline V gene data show CDR1 as SQVTM and CDR2 as ANQGSEA. The V gene lost 0 bases and the J gene lost 3 bases, with 19 bases spanning the gap. CDR3: CSVEDRLGQGVTDTQYF. CDR3 bases: TGCAGCGTTGAAGATCGCTTGGGCCAAGGGGTAACAGATACGCAGTATTTT.

The rearrangement joins TRBV11-2 to TRBJ2-2; the D gene is possibly TRBD1 (6 bases). This CDR3 comprises 16 residues. Germline CDR1 reads SGHAT; CDR2 reads FQNNGV. Trimming removed 2 bases at V and 1 base at J, with 11 bases between. The CDR3 region is CASSLWSGQNTGELFF. CDR3 DNA sequence: TGTGCCAGCAGCTTATGGTCGGGACAGAACACCGGGGAGCTGTTTTTT.

The V and J genes are TRBV15 and TRBJ1-5; D is undetermined. The CDR3 has 14 amino acids. The germline CDR1 and CDR2 sequences are LNHNV and YYDKDF (reference sequence). V was shortened by 0 bases and J by 9 bases, with 12 bases between the two germline ends. The CDR3 sequence is CATSRDVGMGPQHF. CDR3 in DNA: TGTGCCACCAGCAGAGATGTTGGCATGGGGCCCCAGCATTTT.

The gene calls are TRBV7-9 and TRBJ1-5; a weak D match, TRBD1 (6 bases). The V end was cut by 1 base, the J end by 3 bases, with 16 bases between. This CDR3 contains 17 residues. Per germline, CDR1 SEHNR and CDR2 FQNEAQ (reference sequence). CDR3 bases: TGTGCCAGCAGCTTAGGGGGGCCAGGCGGTCACAATCAGCCCCAGCATTTT. Residues: CASSLGGPGGHNQPQHF.

This rearrangement joins TRBV28 to TRBJ1-5; D gene unclear. Germline assignment: CDR1 MDHEN and CDR2 SYDVKM. V was pared by 4 bases and J by 8 bases, with 18 bases between. The CDR3 extends over 15 amino acids. In DNA form, the CDR3 reads TGTGCCAGCAGTTCCGGAGGATCCAGATTTGAGCCCCAGCATTTT. It is translated as CASSSGGSRFEPQHF.

About this clone itself: The junction shows a germline mismatch at one end, possibly a read error. The V and J genes are TRBV13 and TRBJ1-2; TRBD1 is a possible D gene (5 bases). The germline CDR1 and CDR2 sequences are PRHDT and FYEKMQ (reference sequence). The CDR3 is 12 residues long. CDR3 sequence (DNA): TGTGCCAGCAGCTTCGAGGCGGGGGATCCCGCCTTC. This gives the protein CASSFEAGDPAF. The full variable domain, in which reference TRBV13 and TRBJ1-2 provide the parts outside the CDR3, is AAGVIQSPRHLIKEKRETATLKCYPIPRHDTVYWYQQGPGQDPQFLISFYEKMQSDKGSIPDRFSAQQFSDYHSELNMSSLELGDSALYFCASSFEAGDPAFGSGTRLTVV.

The rearrangement links TRBV11-3 to TRBJ2-1, with TRBD2 matching over 8 bases. CDR1 and CDR2 from the germline V gene are SGHNT and YENEEA. V lost 1 base, J lost 9 bases, and 2 bases stayed unmatched. The CDR3 has 13 amino acids. CDR3 coding DNA: TGTGCCAGCAGCTTAGGGCTAGCGGGTGAGCAGTTCTTC. Residues: CASSLGLAGEQFF.

The CDR3 DNA sequence: TGCAGCGTTGAATTGGGACTAGCGGGAGAGTACGAGCAGTACTTC. Protein sequence: CSVELGLAGEYEQYF. The chain links TRBV29-1 to TRBJ2-7; TRBD2 matches at 14 bases. The CDR3 consists of 15 residues. Looked up from germline, CDR1 is SQVTM and CDR2 is ANQGSEA. With V trimmed by 2 bases and J by 4 bases, 4 bases remained unmatched.

Concerning this clone itself: At the DNA level, this CDR3 is encoded by other sequences in the same sample as well. The chain couples TRBV6-4 to TRBJ2-3; D gene ambiguous. Germline-derived CDR1 and CDR2 are MRHNA and SNTAGT. The CDR3 spans 14 residues. The V gene lost 6 bases and the J gene lost 1 base, with 11 bases spanning the gap. The DNA of the CDR3 is TGTGCCAGCAGCGCCTCGGACGGCACAGATACGCAGTATTTT. It encodes CASSASDGTDTQYF.

The rearrangement joins TRBV6-5 to TRBJ1-2; D remains ambiguous. The length of the CDR3 is 13 residues. In germline, CDR1 is MNHEY, CDR2 SVGAGI. V dropped 7 bases and J dropped 5 bases, with 14 bases sitting between them. CDR3 in amino acids: CASKGPLHYGYTF. In DNA form, the CDR3 reads TGTGCCAGCAAGGGCCCACTACATTATGGCTACACCTTC.

CDR3 amino acids: CASSEFDGTYEQYF. Written as DNA, the CDR3 is TGTGCCAGCAGTGAATTTGACGGTACCTACGAGCAGTACTTC. The V call is TRBV6-1, the J call TRBJ2-7; no clear D. Germline V gene data show CDR1 as MNHNS and CDR2 as SASEGT. The CDR3 is 14 amino acids. V lost 2 bases and J 2 bases, leaving 10 bases between the germline ends.

CDR3 DNA: TGTGCCAGCAGCTTAGAGACTAGCTACCACGAGCAGTACTTC. Protein: CASSLETSYHEQYF. This chain uses TRBV11-2 with TRBJ2-7; TRBD2 agrees at 7 bases. Losses at the gene ends were 0 bases for V and 5 bases for J; bases not matched to a gene: 4. Germline values: CDR1 SGHAT, CDR2 FQNNGV. The CDR3 contains 14 residues.

Notes on this clone: At the DNA level, this CDR3 is encoded by other sequences in the same sample as well. V usage is TRBV15 and J usage is TRBJ2-7; no clear D gene. V was trimmed by 0 bases and J by 3 bases, leaving 9 bases between them. The CDR3 is made up of 14 amino acids. Germline V gene data show CDR1 as LNHNV and CDR2 as YYDKDF (reference sequence). CDR3 sequence: CATSRDLSFYEQYF. CDR3 bases: TGTGCCACCAGCAGAGATCTCTCCTTCTACGAGCAGTACTTC.

The V call is TRBV9, the J call TRBJ2-1, with 7 bases identical to TRBD2. The germline V gene encodes CDR1 SGDLS and CDR2 YYNGEE. CDR3 length: 15 amino acids. Trimming took 6 bases from V and 3 from J; bases not matched to a gene: 9. This chain's CDR3 is CASTPDSGYYNEQFF. The CDR3 DNA sequence: TGTGCCAGCACCCCCGATAGCGGGTACTACAATGAGCAGTTCTTC.

This clone has only one observation. V gene TRBV6-5 combines with J gene TRBJ2-1; TRBD2 might be the D (5 bases). The CDR3 loop spans 14 amino acids. The V gene lost 6 bases and the J gene lost 6 bases, with 15 bases spanning the gap. CDR1 MNHEY and CDR2 SVGAGI come from the germline V gene. DNA of the CDR3: TGTGCCAGCAGCCCGGACTTGGGCGTCAATGAGCAGTTCTTC. Protein sequence: CASSPDLGVNEQFF.

This clone appeared a few times. The chain recombines TRBV9 with TRBJ2-7, with a possible D match to TRBD2 (5 bases). This CDR3 region has 14 residues. V was pared by 0 bases and J by 2 bases, with 9 bases between. Germline values: CDR1 SGDLS, CDR2 YYNGEE. The DNA for the CDR3 is TGTGCCAGCAGCGTAGAAGCGGTCCCCTACGAGCAGTACTTC. Its translation: CASSVEAVPYEQYF.

The genes are TRBV27 and TRBJ2-7, with D unresolved. This CDR3 is built from 16 residues. Per germline, CDR1 MNHEY and CDR2 SMNVEV (reference sequence). V was clipped by 0 bases and J by 2 bases, with 14 bases between them. The CDR3 spells CASSLSPSGKTYEQYF. In nucleotides, the CDR3 is TGTGCCAGCAGTTTATCGCCGAGTGGAAAAACCTACGAGCAGTACTTC.

This clone is a singleton in its sample. V is TRBV11-2 and J is TRBJ2-2, with TRBD2 matching over 10 bases. There are 17 residues in the CDR3. V trimming: 3 bases; J trimming: 1 base; junction bases outside the gene matches: 5. Germline lookup yields CDR1 SGHAT and CDR2 FQNNGV. CDR3 sequence reads: CASSLGTSGENTGELFF. The CDR3 coding sequence is TGTGCCAGCAGCTTGGGCACTAGCGGGGAGAACACCGGGGAGCTGTTTTTT.

The chain couples TRBV12-5 to TRBJ1-5, with D perhaps TRBD1 (5 bases). CDR3 length: 15 amino acids. Germline assignment: CDR1 LGHNT and CDR2 FRNRAP. V lost 0 bases and J lost 1, with 7 bases in between. DNA of the CDR3: TGTGCTAGTGGTTTGGTAGGGGAGAGCAATCAGCCCCAGCATTTT. Translating it yields CASGLVGESNQPQHF.

This clone came up a few times. A junction end diverges from the germline sequence, so it may reflect a read error. The chain uses TRBV25-1 and TRBJ2-1; 9 nucleotides line up with TRBD2. CDR3 length: 12 residues. CDR1 and CDR2 from the germline V gene are MGHDK and SYGVNS. The CDR3 DNA reads as TGTGCCAGCAGTTCTAGCGGGACCCCTGAACTCTTC. It encodes CASSSSGTPELF.

The V and J genes are TRBV9 and TRBJ2-3; a weak D match, TRBD2 (6 bases). Germline CDR1 SGDLS, CDR2 YYNGEE. V lost 7 bases and J lost 4, with 10 bases in between. This CDR3 is built from 12 residues. CDR3 nucleotides: TGTGCCAGCGGAGGGGCCCCAGATACGCAGTATTTT. It encodes CASGGAPDTQYF.